A single sample gave rise to the 19 T cell receptor beta chains below, sequenced in a study of neurological immune-mediated disorders. This sample's time point: longitudinal time-point 2. Using its own MiXCR run on the 5' RACE reads, TCRdb lists one record per CDR3 protein. Of tens of thousands of distinct CDR3 sequences in the sample, 4.5% to 7.5% are singletons; the top ten hold 6.5% to 9%. The source material was PBMCs. These receptors originate from a woman aged 60-75 years with multiple sclerosis.

The chain employs TRBV12-3 or TRBV12-4 and TRBJ2-2; D is unclear. The CDR3 totals 14 residues. The V and J ends lost 6 bases and 5 bases respectively, with 13 bases between them. The CDR3 region is CASSSIDLTGELFF. The CDR3 region has the DNA TGTGCCAGCAGCTCAATCGACCTAACCGGGGAGCTGTTTTTT.

This clonotype has at least ten counts. The genes are TRBV5-1 and TRBJ2-1, with 8 bases identical to TRBD2. CDR1 is SGHRS, CDR2 YFSETQ, per germline. V was clipped by 4 bases and J by 6 bases; unmatched bases: 6. CDR3 length equals 14 residues. CDR3 DNA: TGCGCCAGCAGCGACGGGGGGGCCCCCAATGAGCAGTTCTTC. It translates to CASSDGGAPNEQFF.

This clonotype has at least ten counts. The J gene is TRBJ2-3, the V gene TRBV5-1; 11 bases are shared with TRBD2. Germline CDR1 SGHRS, CDR2 YFSETQ. Germline trimming cut 4 bases from V and 5 bases from J; bases unmatched to any gene: 12. CDR3 length equals 17 residues. The chain's CDR3 is CASSTLPSGGTLDTQYF. In DNA, the CDR3 is TGCGCCAGCAGCACCCTCCCTAGCGGGGGGACCCTAGATACGCAGTATTTT.

In this sample, this clonotype turned up many times. The chain combines TRBV20-1 with TRBJ2-3; 9 bases agree with TRBD1. Per the germline V gene, CDR1 is DFQATT and CDR2 is SNEGSKA (reference sequence). This CDR3 has 15 amino acids. The V and J ends lost 6 bases and 1 base, in that order; junction bases with no gene match: 8. This CDR3 reads CSALSRTGGTDTQYF. The CDR3 DNA is TGCAGTGCCCTATCACGGACAGGGGGCACAGATACGCAGTATTTT.

There are many counts of this clonotype. The chain is built from TRBV5-1 and TRBJ1-2; D is ambiguous. Trimming left V 0 bases short and J 2 bases short, with 14 bases between. This CDR3 contains 16 residues. Germline CDR1 reads SGHRS; CDR2 reads YFSETQ. CDR3 coding DNA: TGCGCCAGCAGCTTGGACTCGGGGTCGCCAAACTATGGCTACACCTTC. This translates into CASSLDSGSPNYGYTF.

This clonotype appeared once. The junction and the germline gene differ at one end; a read error may be behind it. The chain uses TRBV5-1 and TRBJ2-3, with D possibly TRBD2 on 5 matching bases. The CDR3 extends over 16 amino acids. Germline CDR1 and CDR2: SGHRS and YFSETQ. In DNA form, the CDR3 reads TGCGCCAGCAGCTTGGGGACTTGCGGTCTCACATATACGCAGTATTTT. Translation: CASSLGTCGLTYTQYF.

In this sample, this clonotype turned up many times. The rearrangement uses TRBV5-1 and TRBJ1-3; tentatively, D is TRBD1 (5 bases). This CDR3 comprises 16 residues. Germline CDR1 is SGHRS and CDR2 is YFSETQ. V lost 4 bases and J lost 0, with 14 bases in between. The CDR3 nucleotides are TGCGCCAGCAGCATAGGACAAACCCCCTCTGGAAACACCATATATTTT. Translated: CASSIGQTPSGNTIYF.

This clonotype was recorded many times. A much larger clone differs from this one at a single base, so this may be a read error. The V gene is TRBV6-6, the J gene TRBJ2-7; 7 nucleotides align to TRBD1. Trimming removed 2 bases from V and 3 bases from J; junction bases left unmatched: 4. The CDR3 consists of 14 residues. CDR1 and CDR2 from the germline V gene are MNHNY and SVGAGI (reference sequence). The CDR3 bases are TGTGCCAGCAGTTACCCGGGACAGAGCTACGAGCAGTACTTC. Its protein is CASSYPGQSYEQYF.

This clonotype was observed at least ten times. This chain connects TRBV20-1 to TRBJ1-4; no clear D. This CDR3 is 11 amino acids long. Looked up from germline, CDR1 is DFQATT and CDR2 is SNEGSKA (reference sequence). The V end lost 1 base, the J end lost 7 bases, and 4 bases lay between the germline ends. The CDR3 is CSARVGEKLFF. Written as DNA, the CDR3 is TGCAGTGCTAGAGTCGGTGAAAAACTGTTTTTT.

This clonotype came up many times. The V gene is TRBV20-1, the J gene TRBJ1-3; no clear D gene. CDR1 and CDR2 (germline): DFQATT, SNEGSKA (reference sequence). The CDR3 covers 17 residues. The germline V and J ends were trimmed by 0 bases and 0 bases, with 15 bases remaining between them. The CDR3 DNA sequence: TGCAGTGCTAGAGATCTCATGGGCCCTCTCTCTGGAAACACCATATATTTT. The encoded protein is CSARDLMGPLSGNTIYF.

Ten or more counts support this clonotype. V is TRBV7-2 and J is TRBJ2-1; a possible D gene is TRBD1 (5 bases). Trimming took off 0 bases at V and 4 bases at J, with 13 bases between the two ends. The V gene's germline CDR1 is SGHTA and CDR2 FQGNSA. The CDR3 runs 16 residues. CDR3 DNA: TGTGCCAGCAGCTTAGCGCTGGCAGGGTTTTACAATGAGCAGTTCTTC. Its protein product is CASSLALAGFYNEQFF.

This clonotype was recorded at least ten times. DNA for the CDR3: TGCGCCAGCAGTGGACAGGGGAGGAATGAGCAGTTCTTC. This encodes CASSGQGRNEQFF. This chain connects TRBV4-1 to TRBJ2-1; the match to TRBD1 covers 9 bases. Germline CDR1 reads MGHRA; CDR2 reads YSYEKL. Trimming removed 6 bases from V and 7 bases from J; junction bases left unmatched: 4. CDR3 length: 13 amino acids.

For this clonotype: This clone may be a read error of a much larger clone one base away. This chain uses TRBV29-1 with TRBJ1-1, with D maybe TRBD1 (5 bases). The germline V gene has CDR1 SQVTM and CDR2 ANQGSEA. With 7 bases removed from V and 0 bases from J, the gap between germline ends came to 18 bases. The CDR3 covers 15 residues. This CDR3 is CSETTGTAMNTEAFF. The CDR3 DNA sequence: TGCAGCGAGACCACCGGGACGGCCATGAACACTGAAGCTTTCTTT.

Many counts were recorded for this clonotype. V usage is TRBV12-3 or TRBV12-4 and J usage is TRBJ1-5, with D maybe TRBD1 (5 bases). V was pared by 7 bases and J by 11 bases, with 18 bases between. The CDR3 consists of 13 residues. The CDR3 loop is CASTLRGPRAQHF. The DNA for the CDR3 is TGTGCCAGCACCCTAAGGGGACCCAGGGCCCAGCATTTT.

In this sample, this clonotype turned up many times. This sequence joins TRBV20-1 and TRBJ1-5; TRBD1 matches at 7 bases. In germline, CDR1 is DFQATT, CDR2 SNEGSKA (reference sequence). There are 14 residues in the CDR3. V was pared by 6 bases and J by 2 bases, with 7 bases of the junction left unmatched. Here the CDR3 reads CSAPTGVRNQPQHF. CDR3 in DNA: TGCAGTGCCCCTACAGGGGTTCGCAATCAGCCCCAGCATTTT.

This clonotype was detected ten times or more. The rearrangement uses TRBV12-3 or TRBV12-4 and TRBJ1-2; 7 bases align to TRBD1. The V segment lost 5 bases and the J segment 3 bases; nucleotides outside the gene matches: 6. This CDR3 contains 14 residues. The CDR3, as DNA: TGTGCCAGCAGTCGCCGAGGGGGCGACTATGGCTACACCTTC. It yields the protein CASSRRGGDYGYTF.

This clonotype was counted many times. The germline gene is not matched at one end of the junction; a read error may be the cause. The chain employs TRBV7-7 and TRBJ2-2, with D tentatively TRBD1 or TRBD2 (5 bases each). The CDR3 is 16 residues long. CDR1 and CDR2 from the germline V gene are SSHAT and FNYEAQ (reference sequence). The CDR3 loop is CASSSAGTANTGELFF. CDR3 in DNA: TGTGCTAGCAGCTCCGCAGGGACCGCGAACACCGGGGAGCTGTTTTTT. The complete variable domain, with remaining parts taken from reference TRBV7-7 and TRBJ2-2, reads GAGVSQSPRYKVTKRGQDVTLRCDPISSHATLYWYQQALGQGPEFLTYFNYEAQPDKSGLPSDRFSAERPEGSISTLTIQRTEQRDSAMYRCASSSAGTANTGELFFGEGSRLTVL.

This clonotype turned up a few times. J is TRBJ1-3 and V is TRBV7-8; D gene unclear. The CDR3 length is 13 residues. Deletions cut 11 bases from V and 4 bases from J, with 15 bases between. The germline CDR1 and CDR2 sequences are SGHVS and FQNEAQ. The CDR3 DNA reads TGTGCCGGAGGACCAGACCAGGGAAACACCATATATTTT. As protein: CAGGPDQGNTIYF.

Ten or more counts support this clonotype. V usage is TRBV3-1 and J usage is TRBJ2-5, with D possibly matching TRBD2 (5 bases). The CDR3 consists of 14 residues. The germline CDR1 and CDR2 sequences are LGHDT and YNNKEL (reference sequence). Trimming left V 4 bases short and J 5 bases short, with 14 bases between. In DNA, the CDR3 is TGTGCCAGCAGCCCCTCCAGAGGGTCCGAGACCCAGTACTTC. Protein product: CASSPSRGSETQYF.